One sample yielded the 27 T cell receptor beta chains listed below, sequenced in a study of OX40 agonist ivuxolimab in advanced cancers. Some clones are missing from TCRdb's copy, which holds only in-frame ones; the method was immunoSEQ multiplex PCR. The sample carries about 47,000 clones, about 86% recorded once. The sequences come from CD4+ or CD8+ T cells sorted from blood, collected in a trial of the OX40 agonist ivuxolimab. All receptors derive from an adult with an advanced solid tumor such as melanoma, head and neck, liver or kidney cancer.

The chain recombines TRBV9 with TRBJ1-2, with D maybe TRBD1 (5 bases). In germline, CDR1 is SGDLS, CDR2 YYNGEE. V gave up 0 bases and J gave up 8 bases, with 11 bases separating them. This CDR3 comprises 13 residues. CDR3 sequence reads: CASSVGGSEGYTF. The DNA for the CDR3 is TGTGCCAGCAGCGTAGGGGGGTCTGAGGGCTACACCTTC.

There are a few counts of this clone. The CDR3 nucleotides read TGTGCCAGCAGTTTAGATACCGGGTATCAGCCCCAGCATTTT. This gives the protein CASSLDTGYQPQHF. The chain recombines TRBV28 with TRBJ1-5; D uncertain. Trimming shortened V by 2 bases and J by 5 bases, and 10 bases separated the two germline ends. Looked up from germline, CDR1 is MDHEN and CDR2 is SYDVKM. CDR3 length: 14 amino acids.

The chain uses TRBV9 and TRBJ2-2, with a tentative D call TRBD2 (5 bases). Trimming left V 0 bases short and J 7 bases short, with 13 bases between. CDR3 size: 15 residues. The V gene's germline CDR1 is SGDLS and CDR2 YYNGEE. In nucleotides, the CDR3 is TGTGCCAGCAGCGTAGGGGAGACCAAGGGCGGGGAGCTGTTTTTT. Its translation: CASSVGETKGGELFF.

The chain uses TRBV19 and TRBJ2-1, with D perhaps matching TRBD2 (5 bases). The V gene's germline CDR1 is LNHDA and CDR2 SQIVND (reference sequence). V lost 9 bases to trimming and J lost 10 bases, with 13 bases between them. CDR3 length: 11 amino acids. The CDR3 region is CASRLGGEQFF. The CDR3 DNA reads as TGTGCCAGCCGTCTAGGAGGCGAGCAGTTCTTC.

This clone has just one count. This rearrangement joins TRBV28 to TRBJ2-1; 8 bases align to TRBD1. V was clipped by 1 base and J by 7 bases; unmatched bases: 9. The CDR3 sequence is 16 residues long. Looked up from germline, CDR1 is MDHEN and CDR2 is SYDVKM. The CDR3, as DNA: TGTGCCAGCAGTTTATTTCCGGACAGGGACAGGAATGAGCAGTTCTTC. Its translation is CASSLFPDRDRNEQFF.

The CDR3, as DNA: TGTGCCAGCAGTTTAAATGGAGAGGAGACCCAGTACTTC. Protein product: CASSLNGEETQYF. The V call is TRBV27, the J call TRBJ2-5; unclear D gene. The CDR3 contains 13 residues. Germline-derived CDR1 and CDR2 are MNHEY and SMNVEV (reference sequence). Deletions cut 2 bases from V and 5 bases from J, with 9 bases between.

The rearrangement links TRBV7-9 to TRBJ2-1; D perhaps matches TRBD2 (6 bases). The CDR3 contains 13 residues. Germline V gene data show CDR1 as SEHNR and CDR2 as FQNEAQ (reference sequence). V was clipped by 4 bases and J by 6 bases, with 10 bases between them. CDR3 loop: CASSYGRPNEQFF. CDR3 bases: TGTGCCAGCAGCTACGGGAGACCCAATGAGCAGTTCTTC.

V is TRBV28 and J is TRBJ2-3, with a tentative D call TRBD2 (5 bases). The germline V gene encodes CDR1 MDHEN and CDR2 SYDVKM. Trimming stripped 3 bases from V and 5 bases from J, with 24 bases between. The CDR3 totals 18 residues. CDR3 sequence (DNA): TGTGCCAGCAGTTTTGAGTCCGAGGGCAGGAACCCAATAGATACGCAGTATTTT. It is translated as CASSFESEGRNPIDTQYF.

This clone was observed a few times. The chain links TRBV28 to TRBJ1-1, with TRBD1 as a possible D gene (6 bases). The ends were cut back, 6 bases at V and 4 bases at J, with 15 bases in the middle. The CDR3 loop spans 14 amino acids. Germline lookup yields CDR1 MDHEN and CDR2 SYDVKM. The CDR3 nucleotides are TGTGCCAGCAGACGACCTTTAGGGGGCACTGAAGCTTTCTTT. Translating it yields CASRRPLGGTEAFF.

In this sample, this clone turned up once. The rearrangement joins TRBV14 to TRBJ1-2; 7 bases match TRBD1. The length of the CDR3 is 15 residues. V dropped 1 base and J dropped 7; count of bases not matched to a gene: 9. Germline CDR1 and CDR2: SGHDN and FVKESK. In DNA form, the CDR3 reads TGTGCCAGCAGCCAAGTACAACAGGGGATACTTGGCTACACCTTC. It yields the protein CASSQVQQGILGYTF. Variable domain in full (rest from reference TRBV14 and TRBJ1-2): EAGVTQFPSHSVIEKGQTVTLRCDPISGHDNLYWYRRVMGKEIKFLLHFVKESKQDESGMPNNRFLAERTGGTYSTLKVQPAELEDSGVYFCASSQVQQGILGYTFGSGTRLTVV.

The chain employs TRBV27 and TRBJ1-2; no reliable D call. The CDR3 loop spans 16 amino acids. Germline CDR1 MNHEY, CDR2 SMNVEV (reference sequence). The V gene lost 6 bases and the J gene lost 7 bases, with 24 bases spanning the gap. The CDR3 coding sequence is TGTGCCAGCAGCACACAGATACTGACGGACCCCCGTGGCTACACCTTC. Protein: CASSTQILTDPRGYTF.

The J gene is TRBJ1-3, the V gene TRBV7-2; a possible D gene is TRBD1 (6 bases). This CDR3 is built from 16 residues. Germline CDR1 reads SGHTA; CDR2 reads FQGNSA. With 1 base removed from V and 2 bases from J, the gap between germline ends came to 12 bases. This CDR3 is CASSLEQGGTGNTIYF. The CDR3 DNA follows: TGTGCCAGCAGCTTAGAACAGGGAGGAACTGGAAACACCATATATTTT.

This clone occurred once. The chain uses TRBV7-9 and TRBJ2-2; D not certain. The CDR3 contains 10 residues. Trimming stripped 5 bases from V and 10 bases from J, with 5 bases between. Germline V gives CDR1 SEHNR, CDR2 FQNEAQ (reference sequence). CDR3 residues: CASSHSELFF. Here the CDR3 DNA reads TGTGCCAGCAGCCACTCGGAGCTGTTTTTT.

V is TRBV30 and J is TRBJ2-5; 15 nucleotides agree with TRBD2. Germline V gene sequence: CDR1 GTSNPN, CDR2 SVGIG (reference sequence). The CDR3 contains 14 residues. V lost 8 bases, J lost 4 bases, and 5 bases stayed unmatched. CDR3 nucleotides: TGTGCCGGGGGACTAGCGGGAGGTATAGAGACCCAGTACTTC. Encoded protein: CAGGLAGGIETQYF.

The CDR3 DNA reads as TGTGCCAGCAGCTTGGGGACAGGGATTCAAATCAATGGCTACACCTTC. Its translation: CASSLGTGIQINGYTF. This chain connects TRBV5-5 to TRBJ1-2; the match to TRBD1 covers 8 bases. The ends lost 0 bases at V and 6 bases at J; junction bases unmatched: 10. Looked up from germline, CDR1 is SGHKS and CDR2 is YYEKEE (reference sequence). This CDR3 has 16 residues. Full variable domain (rest looked up from reference TRBV5-5 and TRBJ1-2): DAGVTQSPTHLIKTRGQQVTLRCSPISGHKSVSWYQQVLGQGPQFIFQYYEKEERGRGNFPDRFSARQFPNYSSELNVNALLLGDSALYLCASSLGTGIQINGYTFGSGTRLTVV.

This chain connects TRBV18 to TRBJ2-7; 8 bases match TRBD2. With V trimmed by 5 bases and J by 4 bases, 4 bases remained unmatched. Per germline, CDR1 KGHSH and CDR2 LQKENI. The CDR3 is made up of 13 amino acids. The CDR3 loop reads CASSYSGMYEQYF. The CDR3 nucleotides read TGTGCCAGCTCATATAGCGGGATGTACGAGCAGTACTTC.

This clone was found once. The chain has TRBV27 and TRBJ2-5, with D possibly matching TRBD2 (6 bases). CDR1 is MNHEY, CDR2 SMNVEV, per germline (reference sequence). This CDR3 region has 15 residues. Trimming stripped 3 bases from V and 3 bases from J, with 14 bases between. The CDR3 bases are TGTGCCAGCAGTTTCGGCCCGGAGGGAGAAGAGACCCAGTACTTC. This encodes CASSFGPEGEETQYF.

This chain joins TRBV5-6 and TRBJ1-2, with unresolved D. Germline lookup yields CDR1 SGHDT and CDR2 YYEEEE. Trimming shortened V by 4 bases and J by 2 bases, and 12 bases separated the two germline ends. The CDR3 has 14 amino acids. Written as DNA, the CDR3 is TGTGCCAGCAGCCCTAACCACGGCAACTATGGCTACACCTTC. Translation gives CASSPNHGNYGYTF.

CDR3 protein: CASSQGRAETQYF. The CDR3 DNA sequence: TGTGCCAGCAGCCAGGGGAGAGCGGAGACCCAGTACTTC. This sequence joins TRBV4-2 and TRBJ2-5; tentative D call: TRBD2 (5 bases). There are 13 residues in the CDR3. V was clipped by 3 bases and J by 5 bases, with 10 bases between them. CDR1 and CDR2 from the germline V gene are LGHNA and YNFKEQ.

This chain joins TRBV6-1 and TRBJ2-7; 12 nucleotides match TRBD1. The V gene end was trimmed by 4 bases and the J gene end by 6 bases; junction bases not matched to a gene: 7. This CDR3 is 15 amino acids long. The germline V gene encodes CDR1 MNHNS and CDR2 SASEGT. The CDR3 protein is CASSGTGTGGAEQYF. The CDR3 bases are TGTGCCAGCAGTGGGACCGGGACAGGGGGCGCCGAGCAGTACTTC.

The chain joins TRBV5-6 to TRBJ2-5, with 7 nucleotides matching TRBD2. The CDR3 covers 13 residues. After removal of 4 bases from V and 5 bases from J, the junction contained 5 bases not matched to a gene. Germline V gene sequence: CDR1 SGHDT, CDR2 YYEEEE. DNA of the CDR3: TGTGCCAGCAGCCCTACTAGCGACGAGACCCAGTACTTC. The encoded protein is CASSPTSDETQYF.

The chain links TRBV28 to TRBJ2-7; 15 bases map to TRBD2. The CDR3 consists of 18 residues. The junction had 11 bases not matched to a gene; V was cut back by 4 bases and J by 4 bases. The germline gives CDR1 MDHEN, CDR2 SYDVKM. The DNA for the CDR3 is TGTGCCAGCAGTTCGCCAAGAGGACTAGCGGGAGGGCGATACGAGCAGTACTTC. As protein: CASSSPRGLAGGRYEQYF.

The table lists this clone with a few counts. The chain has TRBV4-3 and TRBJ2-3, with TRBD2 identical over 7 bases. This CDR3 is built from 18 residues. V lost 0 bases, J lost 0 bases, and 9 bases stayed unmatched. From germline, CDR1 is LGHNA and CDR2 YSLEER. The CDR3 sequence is CASSQDDRGEGSTDTQYF. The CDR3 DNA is TGCGCCAGCAGCCAAGATGATCGGGGGGAGGGGAGCACAGATACGCAGTATTTT.

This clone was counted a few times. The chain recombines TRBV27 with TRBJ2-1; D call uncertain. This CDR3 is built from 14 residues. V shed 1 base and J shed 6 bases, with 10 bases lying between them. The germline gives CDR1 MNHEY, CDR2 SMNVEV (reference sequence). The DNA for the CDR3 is TGTGCCAGCAGTTTATTGACCAGTTCCAATGAGCAGTTCTTC. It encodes CASSLLTSSNEQFF.

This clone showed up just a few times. As DNA, the CDR3 is TGTGCCAGCAGCAGGACAGACTCCTACGAGCAGTACGTC. Translation gives CASSRTDSYEQYV. This chain links TRBV2 with TRBJ2-7; weak D call: TRBD1 (6 bases). The CDR3 loop spans 13 amino acids. Trimming took 6 bases from V and 0 from J, leaving 9 bases between them. Per germline, CDR1 SNHLY and CDR2 FYNNEI.

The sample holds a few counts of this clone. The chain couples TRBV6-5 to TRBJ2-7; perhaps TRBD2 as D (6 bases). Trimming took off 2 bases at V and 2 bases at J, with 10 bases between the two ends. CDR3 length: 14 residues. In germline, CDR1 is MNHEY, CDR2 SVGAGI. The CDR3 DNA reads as TGTGCCAGCAGTTACGGAGGGGAGACCTACGAGCAGTACTTC. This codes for CASSYGGETYEQYF.

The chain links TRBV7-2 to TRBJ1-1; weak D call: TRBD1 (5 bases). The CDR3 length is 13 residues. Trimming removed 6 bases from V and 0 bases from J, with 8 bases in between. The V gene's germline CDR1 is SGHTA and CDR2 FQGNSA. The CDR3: CASRGVMNTEAFF. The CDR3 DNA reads TGTGCCAGCAGAGGGGTTATGAACACTGAAGCTTTCTTT.